This TCR beta chain is from a study of T cells in Graves' hyperthyroidism and ophthalmopathy. About the study: Upon initial diagnosis and before any treatment, peripheral blood was collected.

General observations from the study: Researchers report that a 13 V-J model separated ophthalmopathy from stable hyperthyroidism. In blood, most of the thyroid clonotypes expanded above 0.001 were also present.

It was uncontrolled infection, other autoimmune disease, pregnancy or lactation that excluded patients. V lost 0 bases and J lost 3, with 11 bases in between. The CDR3 has 14 residues. The germline V gene encodes CDR1 DFQATT and CDR2 SNEGSKA (reference sequence). RNA transcripts served as the template for amplifying TCR beta CDR3 regions. In the first-round RT-PCR of the TCR CDR3, the HTBI primer set was used. Via MiXCR, TCRdb re-called the multiplex PCR reads, giving one row per CDR3 protein. The repertoire holds 330,000 or so distinct CDR3 sequences, with over 15% as singletons. This clonotype was picked up many times. Its antigen is not known.

This receptor was identified in a middle-aged woman with Graves' ophthalmopathy. The sequencing input was blood. The chain links TRBV20-1 to TRBJ2-5, with a tentative D call TRBD2 (5 bases). CDR3 DNA: TGCAGTGCTAGAGAAGAGGGAGTCGAAGAGACCCAGTACTTC. Its protein product is CSAREEGVEETQYF.